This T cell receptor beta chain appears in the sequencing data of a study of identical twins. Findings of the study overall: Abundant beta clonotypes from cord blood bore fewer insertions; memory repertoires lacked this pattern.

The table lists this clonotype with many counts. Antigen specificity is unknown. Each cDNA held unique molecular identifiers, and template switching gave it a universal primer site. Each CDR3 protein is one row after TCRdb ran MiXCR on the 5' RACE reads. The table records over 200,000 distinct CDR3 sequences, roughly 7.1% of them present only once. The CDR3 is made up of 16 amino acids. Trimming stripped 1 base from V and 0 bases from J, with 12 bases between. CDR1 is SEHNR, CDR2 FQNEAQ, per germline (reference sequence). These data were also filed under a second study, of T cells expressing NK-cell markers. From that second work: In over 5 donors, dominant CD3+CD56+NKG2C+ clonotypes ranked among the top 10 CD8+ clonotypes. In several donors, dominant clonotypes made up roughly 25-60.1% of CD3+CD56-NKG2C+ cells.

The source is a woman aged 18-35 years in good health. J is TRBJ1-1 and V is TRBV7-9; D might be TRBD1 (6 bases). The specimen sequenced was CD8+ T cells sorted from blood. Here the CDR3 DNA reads TGTGCCAGCAGCTTAGATGGGGGGGGCTTGAACACTGAAGCTTTCTTT. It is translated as CASSLDGGGLNTEAFF.